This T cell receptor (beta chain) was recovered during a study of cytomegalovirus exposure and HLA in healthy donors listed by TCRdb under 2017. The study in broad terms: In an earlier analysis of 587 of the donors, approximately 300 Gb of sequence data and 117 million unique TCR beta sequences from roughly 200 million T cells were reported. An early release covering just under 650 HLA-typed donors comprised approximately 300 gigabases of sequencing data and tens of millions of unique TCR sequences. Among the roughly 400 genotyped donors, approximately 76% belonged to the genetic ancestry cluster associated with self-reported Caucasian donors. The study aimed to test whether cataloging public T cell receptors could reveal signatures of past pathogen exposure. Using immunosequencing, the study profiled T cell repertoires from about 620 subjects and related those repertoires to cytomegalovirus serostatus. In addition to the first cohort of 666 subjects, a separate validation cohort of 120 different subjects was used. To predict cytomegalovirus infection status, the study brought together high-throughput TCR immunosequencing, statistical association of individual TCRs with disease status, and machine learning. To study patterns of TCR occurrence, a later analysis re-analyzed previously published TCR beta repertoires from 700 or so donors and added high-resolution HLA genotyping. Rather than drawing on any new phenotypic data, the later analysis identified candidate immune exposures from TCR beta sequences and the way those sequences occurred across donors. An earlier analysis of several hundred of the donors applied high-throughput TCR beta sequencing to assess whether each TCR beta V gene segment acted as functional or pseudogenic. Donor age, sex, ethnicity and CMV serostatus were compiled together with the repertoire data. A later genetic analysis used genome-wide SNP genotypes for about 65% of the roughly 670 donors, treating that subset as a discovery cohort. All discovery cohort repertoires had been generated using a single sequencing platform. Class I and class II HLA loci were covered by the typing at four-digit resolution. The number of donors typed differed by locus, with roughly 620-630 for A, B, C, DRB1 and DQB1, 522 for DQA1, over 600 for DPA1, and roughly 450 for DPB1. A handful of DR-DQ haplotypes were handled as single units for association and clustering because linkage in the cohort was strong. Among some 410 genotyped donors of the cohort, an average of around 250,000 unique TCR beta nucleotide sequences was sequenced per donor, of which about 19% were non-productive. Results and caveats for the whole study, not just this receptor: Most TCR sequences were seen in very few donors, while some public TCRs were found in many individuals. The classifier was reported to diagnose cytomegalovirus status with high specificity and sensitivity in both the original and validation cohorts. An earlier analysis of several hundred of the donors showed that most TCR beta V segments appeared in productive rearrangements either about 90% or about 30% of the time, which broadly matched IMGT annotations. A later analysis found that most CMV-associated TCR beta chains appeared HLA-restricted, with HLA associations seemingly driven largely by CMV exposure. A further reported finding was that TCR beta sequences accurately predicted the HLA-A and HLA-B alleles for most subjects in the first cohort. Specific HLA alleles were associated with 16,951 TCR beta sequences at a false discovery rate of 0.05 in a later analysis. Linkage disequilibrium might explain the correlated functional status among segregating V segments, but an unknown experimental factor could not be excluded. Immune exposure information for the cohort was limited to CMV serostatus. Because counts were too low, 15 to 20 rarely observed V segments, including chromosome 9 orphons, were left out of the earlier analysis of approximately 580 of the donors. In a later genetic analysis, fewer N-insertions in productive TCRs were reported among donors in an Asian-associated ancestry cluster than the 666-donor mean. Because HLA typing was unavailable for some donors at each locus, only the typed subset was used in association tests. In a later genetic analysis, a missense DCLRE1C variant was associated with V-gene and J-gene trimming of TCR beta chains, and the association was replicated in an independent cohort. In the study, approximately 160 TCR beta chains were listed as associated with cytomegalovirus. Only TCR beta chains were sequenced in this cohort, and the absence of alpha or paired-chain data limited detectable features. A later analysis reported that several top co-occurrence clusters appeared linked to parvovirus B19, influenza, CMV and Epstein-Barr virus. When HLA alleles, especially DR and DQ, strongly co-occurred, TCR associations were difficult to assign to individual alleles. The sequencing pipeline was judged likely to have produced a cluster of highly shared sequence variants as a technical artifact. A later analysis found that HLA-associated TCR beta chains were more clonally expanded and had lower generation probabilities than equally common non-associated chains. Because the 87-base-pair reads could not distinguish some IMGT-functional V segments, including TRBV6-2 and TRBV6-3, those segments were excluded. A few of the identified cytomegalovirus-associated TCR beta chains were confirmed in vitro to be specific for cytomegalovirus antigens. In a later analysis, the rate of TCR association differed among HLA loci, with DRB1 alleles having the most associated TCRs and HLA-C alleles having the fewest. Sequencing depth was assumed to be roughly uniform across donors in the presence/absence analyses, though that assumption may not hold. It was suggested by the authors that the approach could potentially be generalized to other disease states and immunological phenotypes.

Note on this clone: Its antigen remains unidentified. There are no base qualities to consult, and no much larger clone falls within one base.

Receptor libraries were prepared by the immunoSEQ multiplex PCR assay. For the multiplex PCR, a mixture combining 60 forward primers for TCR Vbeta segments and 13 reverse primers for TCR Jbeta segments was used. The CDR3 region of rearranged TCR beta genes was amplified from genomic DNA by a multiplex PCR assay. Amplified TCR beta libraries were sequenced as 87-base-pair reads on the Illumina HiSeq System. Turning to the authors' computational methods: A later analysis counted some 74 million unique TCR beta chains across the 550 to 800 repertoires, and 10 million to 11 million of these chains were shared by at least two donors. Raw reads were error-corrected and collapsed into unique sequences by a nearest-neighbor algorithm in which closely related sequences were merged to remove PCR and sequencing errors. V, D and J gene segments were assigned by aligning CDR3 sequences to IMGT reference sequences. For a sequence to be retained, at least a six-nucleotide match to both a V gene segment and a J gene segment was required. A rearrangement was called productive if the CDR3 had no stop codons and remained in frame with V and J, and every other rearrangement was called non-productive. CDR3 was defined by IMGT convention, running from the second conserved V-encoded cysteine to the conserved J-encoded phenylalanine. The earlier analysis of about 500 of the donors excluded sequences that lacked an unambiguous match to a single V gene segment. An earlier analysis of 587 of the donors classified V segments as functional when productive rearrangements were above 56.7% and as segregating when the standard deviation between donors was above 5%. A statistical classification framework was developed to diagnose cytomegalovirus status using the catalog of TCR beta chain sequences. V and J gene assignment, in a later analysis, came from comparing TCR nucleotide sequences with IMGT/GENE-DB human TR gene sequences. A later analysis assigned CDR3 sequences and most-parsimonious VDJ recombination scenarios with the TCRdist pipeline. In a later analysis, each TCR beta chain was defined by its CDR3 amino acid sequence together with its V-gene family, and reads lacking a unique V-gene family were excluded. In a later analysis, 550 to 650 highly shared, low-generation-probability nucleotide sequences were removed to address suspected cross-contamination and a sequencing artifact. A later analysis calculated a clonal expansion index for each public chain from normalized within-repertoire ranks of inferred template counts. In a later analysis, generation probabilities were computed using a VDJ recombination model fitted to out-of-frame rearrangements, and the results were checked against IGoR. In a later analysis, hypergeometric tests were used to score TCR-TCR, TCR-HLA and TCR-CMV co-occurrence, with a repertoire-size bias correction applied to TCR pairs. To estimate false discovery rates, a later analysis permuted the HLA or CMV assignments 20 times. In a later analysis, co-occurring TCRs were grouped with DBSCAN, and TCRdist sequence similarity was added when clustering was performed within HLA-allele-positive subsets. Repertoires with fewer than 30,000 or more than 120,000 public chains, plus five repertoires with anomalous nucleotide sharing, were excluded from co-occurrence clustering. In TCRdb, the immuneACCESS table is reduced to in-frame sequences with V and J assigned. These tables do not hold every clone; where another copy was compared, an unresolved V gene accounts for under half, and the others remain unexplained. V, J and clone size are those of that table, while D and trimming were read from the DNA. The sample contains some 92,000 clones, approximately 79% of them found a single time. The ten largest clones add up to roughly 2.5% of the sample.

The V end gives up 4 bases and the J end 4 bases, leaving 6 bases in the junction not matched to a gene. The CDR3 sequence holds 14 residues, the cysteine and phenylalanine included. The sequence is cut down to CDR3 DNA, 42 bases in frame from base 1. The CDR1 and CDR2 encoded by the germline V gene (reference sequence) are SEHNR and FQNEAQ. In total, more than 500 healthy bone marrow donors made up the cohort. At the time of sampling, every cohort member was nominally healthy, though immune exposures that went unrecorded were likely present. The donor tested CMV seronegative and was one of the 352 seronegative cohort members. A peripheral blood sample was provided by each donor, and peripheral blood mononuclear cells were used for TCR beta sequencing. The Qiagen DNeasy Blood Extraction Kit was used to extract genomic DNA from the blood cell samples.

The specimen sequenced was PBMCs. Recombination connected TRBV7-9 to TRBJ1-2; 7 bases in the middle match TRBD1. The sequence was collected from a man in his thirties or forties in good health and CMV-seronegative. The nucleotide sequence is TGTGCCAGCAGCTCCGGACAGGACGCCTATGGCTACACCTTC. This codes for CASSSGQDAYGYTF.